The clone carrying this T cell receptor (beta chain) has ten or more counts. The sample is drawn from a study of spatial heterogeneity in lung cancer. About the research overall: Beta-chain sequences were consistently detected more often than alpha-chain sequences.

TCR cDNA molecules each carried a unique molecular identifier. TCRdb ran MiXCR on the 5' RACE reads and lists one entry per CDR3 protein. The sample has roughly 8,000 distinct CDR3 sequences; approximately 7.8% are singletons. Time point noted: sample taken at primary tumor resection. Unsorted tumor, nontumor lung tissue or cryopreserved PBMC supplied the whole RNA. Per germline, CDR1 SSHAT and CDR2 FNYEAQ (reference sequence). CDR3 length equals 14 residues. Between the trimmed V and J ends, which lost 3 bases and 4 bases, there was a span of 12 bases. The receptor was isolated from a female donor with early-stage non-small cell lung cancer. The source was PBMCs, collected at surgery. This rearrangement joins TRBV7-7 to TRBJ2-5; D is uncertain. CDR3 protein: CASSFSRFGETQYF. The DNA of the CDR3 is TGTGCCAGCAGCTTCTCCAGGTTCGGAGAGACCCAGTACTTC.